Below, one T cell receptor beta chain is given with its context. The target antigen is unknown. J was trimmed by 1 base and V by 2 bases; bases with no gene match: 0. The CDR3 has 15 amino acids. The germline gives CDR1 MNHEY, CDR2 SVGAGI. These data originate in a study of T cell responses to AZD1222 COVID-19 vaccine. Only in-frame clones appear in the TCRdb table, and some are missing; sequencing was by immunoSEQ multiplex PCR. This sample has more than 85,000 clones; 81% occur once, and the top ten carry 4.6%. Study-wide results and limits: Donors skewed white British and female; clonal diversity was possibly underestimated. None of the repertoires were sampled until the peak T cell response had passed. Reportedly, nearly half the spike-specific TCRs target unmutated variant regions.

The sample here was peripheral blood, taken on day 0 of AZD1222 vaccination. This clonotype originated in an adult in good health. V usage is TRBV6-5 and J usage is TRBJ1-4; 8 bases are a match to TRBD1. CDR3 bases: TGTGCCAGCAGTTACGGGACAGGAACTAATGAAAAACTGTTTTTT. It codes for CASSYGTGTNEKLFF.